This TCR beta chain is from a study of somatic mutations in cytotoxic T cells in rheumatoid arthritis. The CDR3 runs 14 residues. Trimming removed 2 bases at V and 1 base at J, with 8 bases between. Germline CDR1 reads MNHEY; CDR2 reads SVGAGI. Isolation of the CD4+ and CD8+ populations was accomplished via positive magnetic bead selection, with purity assessed by flow cytometry. The method was immunoSEQ multiplex PCR; TCRdb's version includes in-frame clones alone and lacks a portion of them. Of 7,000 to 9,000 clones in the sample, 60% are singletons; the top ten hold less than 25%. Sequenced sample: CD8+ T cells sorted from blood. This clonotype was sampled from a middle-aged woman in good health. The chain has TRBV6-5 and TRBJ2-5; D is unclear. The DNA for the CDR3 is TGTGCCAGCAGTTACGGGCTAGGCCAAGAGACCCAGTACTTC. Protein product: CASSYGLGQETQYF.